Each of the 32 T cell receptor beta chains below was sequenced from the same sample in a study of blood T cell repertoires in COVID-19 (TCRdb year 2020). The method was the immunoSEQ multiplex PCR assay. Imported from immuneACCESS, the table was reduced by TCRdb to in-frame sequences with V and J called. These copies leave out some clones; in studies compared against another copy, an unresolved V gene accounts for under half, and the cause of the remainder is not known. This sample has around 130,000 clones in its table, and roughly 83% of those were observed once. The top ten constitute roughly 17% of the sample. The sample comprised peripheral blood. The receptor set was obtained from an elderly woman with acute or convalescent COVID-19.

This sequence joins TRBV28 and TRBJ2-3, with 13 nucleotides matching TRBD2. Trimming removed 1 base from V and 11 bases from J; junction bases left unmatched: 3. The V gene's germline CDR1 is MDHEN and CDR2 SYDVKM. The length of the CDR3 is 14 residues. The CDR3 bases are TGTGCCAGCAGTTTATTGGGACTAGCGGGGCGGCAGTATTTT. Translated: CASSLLGLAGRQYF.

This chain uses TRBV4-1 with TRBJ2-3; 14 bases are a match to TRBD2. CDR3 length equals 16 residues. Germline trimming cut 3 bases from V and 3 bases from J; bases unmatched to any gene: 2. Germline CDR1 reads MGHRA; CDR2 reads YSYEKL. The chain's CDR3 is CASSQGLAGVTDTQYF. The CDR3 DNA reads TGCGCCAGCAGCCAGGGACTAGCGGGAGTTACAGATACGCAGTATTTT.

Written as DNA, the CDR3 is TGTGCCAGTAGTAAACGGGAGTTGAACGATGAGCAGTTCTTC. Amino acids: CASSKRELNDEQFF. The chain recombines TRBV19 with TRBJ2-1; possibly TRBD2 for D (6 bases). Per the germline V gene, CDR1 is LNHDA and CDR2 is SQIVND (reference sequence). The CDR3 runs to 14 residues. With 4 bases removed from V and 8 bases from J, the gap between germline ends came to 15 bases.

This chain connects TRBV14 to TRBJ2-7; 12 bases match TRBD2. The J segment lost 6 bases and the V segment lost 7 bases, leaving 10 bases of the junction unmatched. CDR1 and CDR2 from the germline V gene are SGHDN and FVKESK. The CDR3 contains 15 residues. The CDR3 coding sequence is TGTGCCAGCAACCCGACTAGCGGGAGTTTCGGCGAGCAGTACTTC. Its protein is CASNPTSGSFGEQYF.

DNA of the CDR3: TGCGCCAGCAGCATGAGCGGGAGGCGAGAGACCCAGTACTTC. It codes for CASSMSGRRETQYF. The chain recombines TRBV5-1 with TRBJ2-5, with TRBD2 matching over 9 bases. This CDR3 has 14 residues. The germline gives CDR1 SGHRS, CDR2 YFSETQ. Losses at the gene ends were 4 bases for V and 4 bases for J; bases not matched to a gene: 5.

This rearrangement joins TRBV4-1 to TRBJ2-4, with no clear D. V was cut by 0 bases and J by 9 bases, with 15 bases left in between. Germline-derived CDR1 and CDR2 are MGHRA and YSYEKL. This CDR3 contains 15 residues. The CDR3 spells CASSQEGPYRSIQYF. CDR3 DNA: TGCGCCAGCAGCCAAGAAGGTCCGTATCGGAGCATTCAGTACTTC.

The V gene is TRBV2, the J gene TRBJ1-3; maybe TRBD1 (6 bases). Trimming cost V 3 bases and J 1 base, with 10 bases left between them. Germline V gene sequence: CDR1 SNHLY, CDR2 FYNNEI. This CDR3 comprises 15 residues. CDR3 bases: TGTGCCAGCAGTGAGCAGGGGTTATCTGGAAACACCATATATTTT. It is translated as CASSEQGLSGNTIYF.

Concerning this clone: At one end, the junction sequence differs from germline, possibly due to a read error. This sequence joins TRBV7-2 and TRBJ1-2; 7 bases map to TRBD1. CDR1 is SGHTA and CDR2 is FQGNSA in the germline V gene. The CDR3 sequence is 12 residues long. The CDR3 DNA follows: TGTGCCAGCAGCCCGGGACAGTTTGGCTACATCTTC. It encodes CASSPGQFGYIF.

The genes are TRBV6-2 or TRBV6-3 and TRBJ2-1; TRBD2 aligns across 7 bases. V lost 1 base and J lost 7; bases outside the gene matches: 7. The germline V gene encodes CDR1 MNHEY and CDR2 SVGEGT. The CDR3 loop spans 15 amino acids. In nucleotides, the CDR3 is TGTGCCAGCAGTTACTGGGGGGGGAGTCATAATGAGCAGTTCTTC. This translates into CASSYWGGSHNEQFF.

Details on this clone: Distinct nucleotide sequences in the sample also encode this CDR3. The chain couples TRBV4-1 to TRBJ2-1, with 9 bases that match TRBD2. Germline values: CDR1 MGHRA, CDR2 YSYEKL. This CDR3 comprises 17 residues. The V gene end was trimmed by 4 bases and the J gene end by 2 bases; junction bases not matched to a gene: 9. The CDR3 loop is CASSRGGLAQTYNEQFF. In DNA, the CDR3 is TGCGCCAGCAGCCGGGGAGGACTAGCGCAAACCTACAATGAGCAGTTCTTC.

The chain carries TRBV19 and TRBJ1-5; 7 bases align to TRBD1. The junction had 9 bases not matched to a gene; V was cut back by 3 bases and J by 7 bases. Per the germline V gene, CDR1 is LNHDA and CDR2 is SQIVND (reference sequence). This CDR3 region has 15 residues. The CDR3 loop reads CASSIEGALGQPQHF. The CDR3 nucleotides are TGTGCCAGTAGTATCGAGGGGGCGCTGGGACAGCCCCAGCATTTT.

This rearrangement joins TRBV7-2 to TRBJ2-7, with 10 bases identical to TRBD2. CDR1 and CDR2 from the germline V gene are SGHTA and FQGNSA. The CDR3 extends over 19 amino acids. J gave up 4 bases and V 1 base, and 16 bases lay outside the gene matches. CDR3 bases: TGTGCCAGCAGCTTAGGGGGCCCCCAATCTAGCGGGAGTCGGTACGAGCAGTACTTC. As protein: CASSLGGPQSSGSRYEQYF.

The chain couples TRBV7-9 to TRBJ2-3, with 12 nucleotides matching TRBD2. Germline V gives CDR1 SEHNR, CDR2 FQNEAQ (reference sequence). V dropped 4 bases and J dropped 6; count of bases not matched to a gene: 2. This CDR3 contains 14 residues. The CDR3 bases are TGTGCCAGCAGCTCTAGCGGGGGGGCGGATACGCAGTATTTT. Translation: CASSSSGGADTQYF.

This chain connects TRBV12-3 or TRBV12-4 to TRBJ2-1; the match to TRBD2 covers 11 bases. The V gene end was trimmed by 6 bases and the J gene end by 6 bases; junction bases not matched to a gene: 1. This CDR3 spans 13 amino acids. This chain's CDR3 is CASRGTSGNEQFF. The CDR3 bases are TGTGCCAGCAGAGGGACTAGCGGCAATGAGCAGTTCTTC.

The chain joins TRBV6-5 to TRBJ1-1; 8 positions agree with TRBD1. The CDR3 sequence is 13 residues long. Germline CDR1 is MNHEY and CDR2 is SVGAGI. V dropped 8 bases and J dropped 2; count of bases not matched to a gene: 4. This CDR3 is CASLRGLNTEAFF. The CDR3 DNA sequence: TGTGCCAGCCTCAGGGGGCTTAACACTGAAGCTTTCTTT.

The V gene is TRBV4-3, the J gene TRBJ2-2; D ambiguous. The CDR3 totals 14 residues. The V gene lost 1 base and the J gene lost 1 base, with 4 bases spanning the gap. CDR1 and CDR2 from the germline V gene are LGHNA and YSLEER. CDR3 nucleotides: TGCGCCAGCAGCCAAGCGGGGAACACCGGGGAGCTGTTTTTT. It encodes CASSQAGNTGELFF.

The rearrangement joins TRBV24-1 to TRBJ2-3, with 9 nucleotides matching TRBD1. The trim removed 6 bases at V and 3 bases at J, leaving 6 bases unmatched. This CDR3 spans 15 amino acids. Germline assignment: CDR1 KGHDR and CDR2 SFDVKD. The CDR3, as DNA: TGTGCCACCAGTACCGGGACAGGGTGGACAGATACGCAGTATTTT. Its translation is CATSTGTGWTDTQYF.

The rearrangement uses TRBV18 and TRBJ2-6; D gene unclear. The CDR3 extends over 15 amino acids. The germline CDR1 and CDR2 sequences are KGHSH and LQKENI. The V end lost 5 bases, the J end lost 1 base, and 9 bases lay between the germline ends. As DNA, the CDR3 is TGTGCCAGCTCAAAAGAGGTATCTGGGGCCAACGTCCTGACTTTC. Translated: CASSKEVSGANVLTF.

This sequence joins TRBV6-1 and TRBJ1-1, with a possible D match to TRBD1 (5 bases). Trimming took off 2 bases at V and 4 bases at J, with 11 bases between the two ends. This CDR3 is 14 amino acids long. Germline V gene lookup returns CDR1 MNHNS and CDR2 SASEGT. The CDR3: CASSERAGPTEAFF. CDR3 coding DNA: TGTGCCAGCAGTGAAAGGGCAGGGCCCACTGAAGCTTTCTTT.

This clone was counted a few times. The gene calls are TRBV29-1 and TRBJ2-3; no clear D gene. CDR1 SQVTM and CDR2 ANQGSEA come from the germline V gene. V was pared by 4 bases and J by 1 base, with 12 bases between. The CDR3 has 14 residues. DNA of the CDR3: TGCAGCGTTGCGAGCGCGGATCGCACAGATACGCAGTATTTT. The encoded protein is CSVASADRTDTQYF.

This clone was observed once. Here the CDR3 DNA reads TGTGCCAGCAGTCTACCAGGACAGAACTACGAGCAGTACTTC. It encodes CASSLPGQNYEQYF. The genes are TRBV28 and TRBJ2-7; D is perhaps TRBD1 (6 bases). The CDR3 is 14 residues long. V gave up 5 bases and J gave up 3 bases, with 14 bases separating them. Looked up from germline, CDR1 is MDHEN and CDR2 is SYDVKM.

The chain couples TRBV2 to TRBJ1-5; 8 bases map to TRBD1. With 4 bases clipped from V and 3 bases from J, the junction kept 5 bases outside the gene matches. Looked up from germline, CDR1 is SNHLY and CDR2 is FYNNEI. This CDR3 is built from 15 residues. Here the CDR3 DNA reads TGTGCCAGCAGTGGGGACAGGTCACTCAATCAGCCCCAGCATTTT. Protein sequence: CASSGDRSLNQPQHF.

The chain is built from TRBV3-1 (or the pseudogene TRBV3-2) and TRBJ1-2; 7 nucleotides line up with TRBD1. Germline assignment: CDR1 LGHDT and CDR2 YNNKEL (reference sequence). V lost 0 bases to trimming and J lost 1 base; unmatched junction nucleotides: 8. This CDR3 comprises 17 residues. The CDR3 protein is CASSQDPRYRGNYGYTF. CDR3 in DNA: TGTGCCAGCAGCCAAGACCCCCGGTACAGGGGTAACTATGGCTACACCTTC.

The V gene is TRBV27, the J gene TRBJ2-4; D ambiguous. The germline CDR1 and CDR2 sequences are MNHEY and SMNVEV (reference sequence). V was pared by 0 bases and J by 0 bases, with 9 bases between. This CDR3 contains 16 residues. CDR3 sequence (DNA): TGTGCCAGCAGTTTATCTAAAGGAGTAGCCAAAAACATTCAGTACTTC. Residues: CASSLSKGVAKNIQYF.

In DNA form, the CDR3 reads TGTGCCAGCAGTGAAGCGCGCTGGACACTCTATGGCTACACCTTC. It encodes CASSEARWTLYGYTF. The chain has TRBV6-1 and TRBJ1-2, with D perhaps TRBD1 (5 bases). V shed 0 bases and J shed 4 bases, with 12 bases lying between them. Germline-derived CDR1 and CDR2 are MNHNS and SASEGT. This CDR3 comprises 15 residues.

The count of this clone is one. The chain uses TRBV6-6 and TRBJ2-3; possibly TRBD2 for D (7 bases). From germline, CDR1 is MNHNY and CDR2 SVGAGI (reference sequence). The germline V and J ends were trimmed by 11 bases and 4 bases, with 19 bases remaining between them. This CDR3 spans 14 amino acids. The CDR3 DNA reads as TGTGCCGCCGATGGGGGCGGGGGCCCAGATACGCAGTATTTT. It translates to CAADGGGGPDTQYF.

The sample holds one count of this clone. The chain carries TRBV4-3 and TRBJ2-1, with a weak D call TRBD1 (6 bases). Germline V lookup: CDR1 LGHNA, CDR2 YSLEER. Trimming left V 4 bases short and J 3 bases short, with 13 bases between. This CDR3 spans 15 amino acids. CDR3 loop: CASSPVGAVYNEQFF. In DNA form, the CDR3 reads TGCGCCAGCAGCCCAGTGGGGGCGGTCTACAATGAGCAGTTCTTC.

The chain combines TRBV6-5 with TRBJ1-4; no clear D gene. CDR3 size: 12 residues. V was pared by 6 bases and J by 8 bases, with 10 bases between. The germline CDR1 and CDR2 sequences are MNHEY and SVGAGI. Here the CDR3 reads CASRAAAEKLFF. The CDR3 DNA reads TGTGCCAGCAGGGCGGCGGCGGAAAAACTGTTTTTT.

This rearrangement joins TRBV5-1 to TRBJ2-7; 13 bases line up with TRBD2. V trimming: 0 bases; J trimming: 5 bases; junction bases outside the gene matches: 2. CDR1 and CDR2 from the germline V gene are SGHRS and YFSETQ. The CDR3 spans 15 residues. In DNA, the CDR3 is TGCGCCAGCAGCTTGGGGACTAGCGGGAGTAACGAGCAGTACTTC. Protein product: CASSLGTSGSNEQYF. Filled out from reference TRBV5-1 and TRBJ2-7, the complete variable domain reads KAGVTQTPRYLIKTRGQQVTLSCSPISGHRSVSWYQQTPGQGLQFLFEYFSETQRNKGNFPGRFSGRQFSNSRSEMNVSTLELGDSALYLCASSLGTSGSNEQYFGPGTRLTVT.

The gene calls are TRBV6-1 and TRBJ1-1, with a weak D call TRBD1 (6 bases). V shed 2 bases and J shed 7 bases, with 14 bases lying between them. This CDR3 contains 14 residues. Looked up from germline, CDR1 is MNHNS and CDR2 is SASEGT. The CDR3 loop reads CASSELGQRREAFF. The CDR3 DNA is TGTGCCAGCAGTGAATTGGGACAAAGGCGTGAAGCTTTCTTT.

The chain links TRBV5-1 to TRBJ2-3; 7 bases align to TRBD2. Per germline, CDR1 SGHRS and CDR2 YFSETQ. The CDR3 contains 14 residues. J lost 4 bases, V lost 6 bases, and 8 bases had no gene match. The CDR3 DNA is TGCGCCAGCACCCGGGGGGTGATTCCAGATACGCAGTATTTT. Amino acids: CASTRGVIPDTQYF.

The sample holds a few counts of this clone. The chain employs TRBV21-1 and TRBJ1-2; TRBD1, as called in the table, went unchecked against the DNA. TRBV21-1 is a pseudogene. The CDR3 covers 15 residues. CDR3 nucleotide sequence: TGTGCCAGCAGCGCCGCGTCGGACAGGGCCTATGGCTACACCTTC. It encodes CASSAASDRAYGYTF.